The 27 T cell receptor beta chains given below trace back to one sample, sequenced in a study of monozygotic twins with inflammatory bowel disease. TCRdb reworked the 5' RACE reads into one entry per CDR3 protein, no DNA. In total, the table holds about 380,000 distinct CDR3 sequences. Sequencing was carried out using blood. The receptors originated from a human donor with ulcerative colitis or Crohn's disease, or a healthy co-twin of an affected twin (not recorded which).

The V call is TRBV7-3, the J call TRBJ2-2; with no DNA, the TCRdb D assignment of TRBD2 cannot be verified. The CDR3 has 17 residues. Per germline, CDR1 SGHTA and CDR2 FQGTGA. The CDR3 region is CASSSAVGLLNTGELFF.

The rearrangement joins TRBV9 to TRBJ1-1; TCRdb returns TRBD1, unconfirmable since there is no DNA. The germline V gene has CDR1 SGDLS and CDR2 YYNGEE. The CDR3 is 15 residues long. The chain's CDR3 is CASSVEGHSNTEAFF.

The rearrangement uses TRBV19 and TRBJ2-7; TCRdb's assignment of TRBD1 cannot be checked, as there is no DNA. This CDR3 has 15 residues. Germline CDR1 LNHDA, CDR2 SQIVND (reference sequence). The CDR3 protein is CASSISGQGLYEQYF.

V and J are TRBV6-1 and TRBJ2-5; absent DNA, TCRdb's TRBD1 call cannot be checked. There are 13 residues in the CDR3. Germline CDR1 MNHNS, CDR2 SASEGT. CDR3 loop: CASTSRGQETQYF.

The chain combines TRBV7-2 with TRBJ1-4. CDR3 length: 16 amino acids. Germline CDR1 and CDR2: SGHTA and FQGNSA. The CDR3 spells CASSLVVEAGREKLFF.

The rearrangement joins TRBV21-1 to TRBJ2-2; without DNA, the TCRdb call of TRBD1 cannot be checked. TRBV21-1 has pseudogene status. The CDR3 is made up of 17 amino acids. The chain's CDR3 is CASSKGCPTGVAGELFF.

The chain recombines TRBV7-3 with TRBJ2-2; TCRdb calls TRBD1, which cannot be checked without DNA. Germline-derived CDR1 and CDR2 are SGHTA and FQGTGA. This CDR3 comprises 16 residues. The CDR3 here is CASSSPRQMNTGELFF.

The CDR3 region is CASSLRGNYEQYF. The chain uses TRBV12-3 or TRBV12-4 and TRBJ2-7; TCRdb names TRBD1, which stays unverified in the absence of DNA. This CDR3 is 13 amino acids long.

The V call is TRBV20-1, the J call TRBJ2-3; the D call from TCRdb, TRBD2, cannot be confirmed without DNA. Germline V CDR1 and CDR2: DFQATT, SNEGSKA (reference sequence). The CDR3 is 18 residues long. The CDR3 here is CSASTGTHLGATPDTQYF.

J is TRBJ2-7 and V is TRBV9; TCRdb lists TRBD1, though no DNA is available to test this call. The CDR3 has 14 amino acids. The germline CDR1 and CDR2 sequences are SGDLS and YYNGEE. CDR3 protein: CASSVVGGRYEQYF. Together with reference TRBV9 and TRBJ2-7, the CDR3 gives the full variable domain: DSGVTQTPKHLITATGQRVTLRCSPRSGDLSVYWYQQSLDQGLQFLIQYYNGEERAKGNILERFSAQQFPDLHSELNLSSLELGDSALYFCASSVVGGRYEQYFGPGTRLTVT.

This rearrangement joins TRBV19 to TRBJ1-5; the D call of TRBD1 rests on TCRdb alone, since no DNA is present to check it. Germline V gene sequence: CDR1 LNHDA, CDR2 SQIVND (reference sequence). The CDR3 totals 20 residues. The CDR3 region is CASSSTHRGSRPRLNQPQHF.

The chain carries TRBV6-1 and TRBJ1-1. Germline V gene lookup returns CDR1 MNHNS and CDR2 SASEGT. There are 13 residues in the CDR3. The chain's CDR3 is CASMESTVAEAFF.

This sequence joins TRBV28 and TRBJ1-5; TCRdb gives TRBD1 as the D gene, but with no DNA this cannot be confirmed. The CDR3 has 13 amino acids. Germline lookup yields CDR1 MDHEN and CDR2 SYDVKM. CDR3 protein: CATGTGVNQPQHF.

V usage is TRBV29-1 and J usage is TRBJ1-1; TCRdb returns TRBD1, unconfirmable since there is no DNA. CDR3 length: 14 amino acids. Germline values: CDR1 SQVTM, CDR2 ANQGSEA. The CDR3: CSVGPDSQNTEAFF.

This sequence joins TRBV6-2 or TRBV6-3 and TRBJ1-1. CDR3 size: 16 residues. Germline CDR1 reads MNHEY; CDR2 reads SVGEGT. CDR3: CASRSGRSHMNTEAFF.

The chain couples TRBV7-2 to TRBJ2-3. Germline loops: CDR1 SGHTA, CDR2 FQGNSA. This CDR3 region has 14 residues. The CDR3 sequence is CASSLGVVTDTQYF.

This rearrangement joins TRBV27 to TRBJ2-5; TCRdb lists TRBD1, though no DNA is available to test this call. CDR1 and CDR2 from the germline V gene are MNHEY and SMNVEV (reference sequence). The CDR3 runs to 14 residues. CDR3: CASSSQLGGETQYF.

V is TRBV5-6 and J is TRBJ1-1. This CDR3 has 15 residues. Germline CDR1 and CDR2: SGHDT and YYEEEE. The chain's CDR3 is CASSPWVELDTEAFF.

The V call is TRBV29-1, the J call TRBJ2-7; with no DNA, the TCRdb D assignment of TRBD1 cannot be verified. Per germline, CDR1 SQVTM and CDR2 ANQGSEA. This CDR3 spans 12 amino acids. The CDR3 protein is CSVEAGGYEQYF.

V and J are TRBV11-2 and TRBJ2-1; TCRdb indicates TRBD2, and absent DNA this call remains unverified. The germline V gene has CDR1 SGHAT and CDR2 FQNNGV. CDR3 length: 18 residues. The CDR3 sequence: CASSLGFTSGGFTDEQFF.

The CDR3 region is CASSLKRGRAEKLFF. This chain links TRBV12-3 or TRBV12-4 with TRBJ1-4; the D call from TCRdb, TRBD1, cannot be confirmed without DNA. The CDR3 loop spans 15 amino acids.

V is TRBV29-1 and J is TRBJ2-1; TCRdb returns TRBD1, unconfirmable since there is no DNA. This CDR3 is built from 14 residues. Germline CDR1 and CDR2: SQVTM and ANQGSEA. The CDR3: CSVPVENTYNEQFF.

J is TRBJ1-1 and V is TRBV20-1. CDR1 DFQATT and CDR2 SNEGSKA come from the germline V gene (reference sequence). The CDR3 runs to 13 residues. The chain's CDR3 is CSALWGQATEAFF.

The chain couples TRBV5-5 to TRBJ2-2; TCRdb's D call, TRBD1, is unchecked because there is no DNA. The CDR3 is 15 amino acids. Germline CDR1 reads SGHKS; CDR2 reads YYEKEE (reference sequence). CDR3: CASSLYRGRTGELFF.

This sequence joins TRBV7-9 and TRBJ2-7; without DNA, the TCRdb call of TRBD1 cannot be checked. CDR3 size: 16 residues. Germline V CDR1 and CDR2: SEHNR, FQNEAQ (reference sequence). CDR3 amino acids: CASSLMIGGASYEQYF.

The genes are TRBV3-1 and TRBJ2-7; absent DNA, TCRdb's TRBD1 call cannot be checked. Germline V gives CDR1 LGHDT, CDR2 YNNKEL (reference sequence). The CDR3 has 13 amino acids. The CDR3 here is CASSQQGYYEQYF.

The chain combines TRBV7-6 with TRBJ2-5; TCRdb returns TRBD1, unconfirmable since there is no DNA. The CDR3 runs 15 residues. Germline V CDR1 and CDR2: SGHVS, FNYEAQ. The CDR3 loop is CASSVAWDRQETQYF. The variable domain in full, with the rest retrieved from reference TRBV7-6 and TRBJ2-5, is GAGVSQSPRYKVTKRGQDVALRCDPISGHVSLYWYRQALGQGPEFLTYFNYEAQQDKSGLPNDRFSAERPEGSISTLTIQRTEQRDSAMYRCASSVAWDRQETQYFGPGTRLLVL.